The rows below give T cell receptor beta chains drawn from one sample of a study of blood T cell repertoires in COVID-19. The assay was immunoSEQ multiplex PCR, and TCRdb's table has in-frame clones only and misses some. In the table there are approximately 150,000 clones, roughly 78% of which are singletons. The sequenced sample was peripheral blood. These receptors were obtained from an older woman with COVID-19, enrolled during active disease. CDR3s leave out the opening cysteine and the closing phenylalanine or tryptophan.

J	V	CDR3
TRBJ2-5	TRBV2	ASSEGAGSGETQY
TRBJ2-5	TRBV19	ASSAPGMTGETQY
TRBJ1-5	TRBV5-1	ASSPLPSAGTEPQH
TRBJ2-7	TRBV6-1	ASSGENRWASTYEQY
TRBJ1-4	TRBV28	ASRTGEPLNEKLF
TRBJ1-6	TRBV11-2	ASSLEPGNSPLH
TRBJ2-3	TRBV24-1	ATSDPGTDTDTQY
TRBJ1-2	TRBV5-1	ASSLLGQSDGYT
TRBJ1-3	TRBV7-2	ASSPRDTIY
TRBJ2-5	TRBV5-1	ASSSAQRGGQETQY
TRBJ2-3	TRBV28	ASSLPPLADTQY
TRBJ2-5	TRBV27	ASGRGGVETQY
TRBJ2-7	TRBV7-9	ASSPSAGEGEQY
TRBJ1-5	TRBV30	AWSGGADQPQH
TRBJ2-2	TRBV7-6	ASSLGTPGAGELF
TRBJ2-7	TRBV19	ASSWGPSPYEQY
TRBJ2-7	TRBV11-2	ASSSEGTSGTYEQY
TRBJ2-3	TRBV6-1	ASSERFTGTEY
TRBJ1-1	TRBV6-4	ASSDGVSIMNTEAF
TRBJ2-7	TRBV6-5	ASKNGGRAHEQY
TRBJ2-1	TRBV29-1	SVQKLNNEQF
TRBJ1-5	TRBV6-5	ASSYSALPGNQPQH
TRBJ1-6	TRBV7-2	ASSLDRGSDSPLH